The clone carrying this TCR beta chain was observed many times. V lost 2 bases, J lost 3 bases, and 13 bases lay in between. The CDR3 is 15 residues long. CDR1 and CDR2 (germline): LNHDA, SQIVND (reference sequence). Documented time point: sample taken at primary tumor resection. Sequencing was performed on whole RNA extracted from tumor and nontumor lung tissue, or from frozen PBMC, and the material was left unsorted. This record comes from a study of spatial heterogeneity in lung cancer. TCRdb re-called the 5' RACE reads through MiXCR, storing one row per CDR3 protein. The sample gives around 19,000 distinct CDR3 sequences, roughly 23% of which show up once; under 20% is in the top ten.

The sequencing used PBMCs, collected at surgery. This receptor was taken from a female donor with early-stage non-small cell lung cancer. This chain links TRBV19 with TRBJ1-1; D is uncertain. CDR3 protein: CASSILRASDTEAFF. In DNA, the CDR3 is TGTGCCAGTAGTATACTCCGGGCTTCCGACACTGAAGCTTTCTTT.